This T cell receptor beta chain was captured by sequencing in a study of blood T cell repertoires in COVID-19. In the study overall: Material from acute and convalescent COVID-19 was sourced from the United States, Italy and Spain.

The CDR3 is 17 amino acids. Losses at the gene ends were 3 bases for V and 8 bases for J; bases not matched to a gene: 15. From germline, CDR1 is SEHNR and CDR2 FQNEAQ (reference sequence). The repertoire was sequenced with immunoSEQ multiplex PCR; TCRdb's copy has only in-frame clones and lacks some. The sample carries 50,000 to 65,000 clones, 65% to 85% recorded once. The V call is TRBV7-9, the J call TRBJ2-4; 8 bases align to TRBD2. The TCR comes from a human donor in a cohort sampled during active COVID-19. Sequencing was done on a sample of peripheral blood. CDR3 in DNA: TGTGCCAGCAGCTTGTTCCTGGGTAGCGGGAAGTTCGACATTCAGTACTTC. This codes for CASSLFLGSGKFDIQYF.